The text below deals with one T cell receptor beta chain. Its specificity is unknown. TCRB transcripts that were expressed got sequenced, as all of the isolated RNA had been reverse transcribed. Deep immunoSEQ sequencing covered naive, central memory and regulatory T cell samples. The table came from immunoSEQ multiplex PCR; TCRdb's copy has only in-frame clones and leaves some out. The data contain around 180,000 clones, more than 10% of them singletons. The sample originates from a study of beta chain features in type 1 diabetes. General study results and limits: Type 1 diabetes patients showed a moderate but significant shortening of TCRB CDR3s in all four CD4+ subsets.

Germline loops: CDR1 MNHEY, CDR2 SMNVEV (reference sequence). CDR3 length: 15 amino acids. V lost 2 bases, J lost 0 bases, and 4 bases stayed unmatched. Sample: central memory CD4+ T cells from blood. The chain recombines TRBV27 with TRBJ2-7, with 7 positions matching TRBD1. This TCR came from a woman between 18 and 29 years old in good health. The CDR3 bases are TGTGCCAGCAGTTTAAAGGGACAGCCCTCCTACGAGCAGTACTTC. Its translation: CASSLKGQPSYEQYF.